Presented here are 27 T cell receptor beta chains from one specimen sequenced in a study of blood T cell repertoires in COVID-19. Repertoires were generated with immunoSEQ multiplex PCR, while TCRdb's copy carries only in-frame clones and drops some. Among over 250,000 clones listed, roughly 87% were seen once. The sequenced sample was PBMCs or T cells enriched from blood (not recorded which). These receptors were taken from a woman aged 18-29 years who had recovered from COVID-19.

The rearrangement links TRBV11-2 to TRBJ1-6, with 7 positions matching TRBD1. The V gene's germline CDR1 is SGHAT and CDR2 FQNNGV. The J segment lost 1 base and the V segment lost 11 bases, leaving 14 bases of the junction unmatched. This CDR3 spans 17 amino acids. In DNA, the CDR3 is TGTGCCGTCTTTGAGGACAGGAAAAGATCCTATAATTCACCCCTCCACTTT. Translated: CAVFEDRKRSYNSPLHF.

This clone was counted between two and nine times. The chain is built from TRBV4-3 and TRBJ2-7; 10 bases are shared with TRBD1. Germline CDR1 is LGHNA and CDR2 is YSLEER. Trimming removed 1 base from V and 4 bases from J; junction bases left unmatched: 4. This CDR3 comprises 15 residues. The CDR3 DNA reads TGCGCCAGCAGCCAAGTTAGGGGACAGGGGTACGAGCAGTACTTC. Encoded protein: CASSQVRGQGYEQYF.

V and J are TRBV6-9 and TRBJ2-7, with D possibly TRBD1 on 5 matching bases. Per the germline V gene, CDR1 is MNHGY and CDR2 is SVAAGI. Trimming pared 2 bases from V and 6 bases from J, leaving 14 bases between. The CDR3 is made up of 14 amino acids. CDR3 region: CASSYVRGSAEQYF. The CDR3, as DNA: TGTGCCAGCAGTTATGTTAGGGGTTCAGCCGAGCAGTACTTC.

The chain is built from TRBV6-5 and TRBJ2-2; 8 nucleotides line up with TRBD1. J gave up 7 bases and V 6 bases, and 10 bases lay outside the gene matches. CDR1 and CDR2 (germline): MNHEY, SVGAGI. The length of the CDR3 is 15 residues. The CDR3 protein is CASRPGTGRGGELFF. The CDR3 nucleotides read TGTGCCAGCAGACCCGGGACAGGCAGGGGCGGGGAGCTGTTTTTT.

V gene TRBV7-2 combines with J gene TRBJ1-2; 8 bases agree with TRBD1. Germline trimming cut 5 bases from V and 3 bases from J; bases unmatched to any gene: 8. The CDR3 totals 15 residues. Germline loops: CDR1 SGHTA, CDR2 FQGNSA. Here the CDR3 DNA reads TGTGCCAGCAGCCCAGGGGGCGCTTTCTACTATGGCTACACCTTC. Translated, it gives CASSPGGAFYYGYTF.

The V and J genes are TRBV6-5 and TRBJ2-7, with a tentative D call TRBD1 (5 bases). Germline CDR1 and CDR2: MNHEY and SVGAGI. This CDR3 region has 13 residues. V gave up 6 bases and J gave up 5 bases, with 14 bases separating them. Here the CDR3 reads CASSLTVLHEQYF. CDR3 DNA: TGTGCCAGCAGCCTGACAGTCCTCCACGAGCAGTACTTC.

The chain carries TRBV28 and TRBJ1-1; D not certain. CDR1 MDHEN and CDR2 SYDVKM come from the germline V gene. The CDR3 has 20 residues. The V and J ends lost 1 base and 7 bases respectively, with 31 bases between them. In nucleotides, the CDR3 is TGTGCCAGCAGTTTATTAAGTTCGGCAGGATTCGTCGGGAAGCGGGGTGAAGCTTTCTTT. Protein: CASSLLSSAGFVGKRGEAFF.

The gene calls are TRBV7-2 and TRBJ1-2; TRBD1 aligns across 7 bases. V gave up 0 bases and J gave up 0 bases; unmatched junction bases: 4. This CDR3 has 16 amino acids. Germline-derived CDR1 and CDR2 are SGHTA and FQGNSA. This CDR3 is CASSLATGDPNYGYTF. CDR3 coding DNA: TGTGCCAGCAGCTTAGCAACAGGGGACCCTAACTATGGCTACACCTTC.

The chain joins TRBV4-3 to TRBJ1-2; D ambiguous. Trimming left V 3 bases short and J 1 base short, with 9 bases between. The CDR3 sequence is 14 residues long. Germline assignment: CDR1 LGHNA and CDR2 YSLEER. The CDR3 coding sequence is TGCGCCAGCAGCCACGGGGAGGATAACTATGGCTACACCTTC. Translation: CASSHGEDNYGYTF.

The chain carries TRBV5-4 and TRBJ2-4; D gene uncertain. V was cut by 4 bases and J by 0 bases, with 11 bases left in between. The CDR3 has 15 residues. Germline V CDR1 and CDR2: SGHNT, YYREEE (reference sequence). The CDR3 reads CASSHRDLAKNIQYF. In DNA, the CDR3 is TGTGCCAGCAGCCACCGAGATCTAGCCAAAAACATTCAGTACTTC.

The sample holds one count of this clone. The rearrangement uses TRBV11-3 and TRBJ2-3; 13 bases are shared with TRBD2. The trim removed 5 bases at V and 4 bases at J, leaving 9 bases unmatched. Per germline, CDR1 SGHNT and CDR2 YENEEA. CDR3 length equals 17 residues. The CDR3 DNA reads TGTGCCAGCAGCCAGGGACTAGCGGGATCAAGTGCAGATACGCAGTATTTT. Translated: CASSQGLAGSSADTQYF. Variable domain in full (rest from reference TRBV11-3 and TRBJ2-3): EAGVVQSPRYKIIEKKQPVAFWCNPISGHNTLYWYLQNLGQGPELLIRYENEEAVDDSQLPKDRFSAERLKGVDSTLKIQPAELGDSAVYLCASSQGLAGSSADTQYFGPGTRLTVL.

Only one count was recorded for this clone. The genes are TRBV2 and TRBJ2-2; TRBD1 might be the D (6 bases). Germline values: CDR1 SNHLY, CDR2 FYNNEI. The V and J ends lost 7 bases and 3 bases respectively, with 21 bases between them. The CDR3 has 17 residues. DNA of the CDR3: TGTGCCAGCATCCGATCGATGGGGACACAGGACACCGGGGAGCTGTTTTTT. As protein: CASIRSMGTQDTGELFF.

The chain links TRBV27 to TRBJ2-1; TRBD2 matches 16 bases. In germline, CDR1 is MNHEY, CDR2 SMNVEV (reference sequence). The CDR3 spans 20 residues. The J segment lost 3 bases and the V segment lost 7 bases, leaving 15 bases of the junction unmatched. CDR3 DNA: TGTGCCAGCATCCCGATCGAGGGACTAGCGGGAGGGGTCCTCTACAATGAGCAGTTCTTC. It translates to CASIPIEGLAGGVLYNEQFF.

The chain is built from TRBV19 and TRBJ1-1; 7 bases fit TRBD1. The CDR3 is 14 residues long. Trimming at V came to 9 bases and at J to 4 bases, leaving 11 bases not matched to a gene. CDR1 and CDR2 from the germline V gene are LNHDA and SQIVND (reference sequence). The chain's CDR3 is CASSPTGLATEAFF. The CDR3 nucleotides read TGTGCCAGCAGCCCGACAGGGTTGGCCACTGAAGCTTTCTTT.

Here the CDR3 reads CASSPRTVNTQYF. The CDR3 DNA is TGTGCCAGCAGCCCCCGGACTGTAAATACGCAGTATTTT. The chain joins TRBV3-1 (or the pseudogene TRBV3-2) to TRBJ2-3, with D maybe TRBD2 (5 bases). The CDR3 extends over 13 amino acids. V dropped 4 bases and J dropped 7 bases, with 12 bases sitting between them. Looked up from germline, CDR1 is LGHDT and CDR2 is YNNKEL (reference sequence).

The V gene is TRBV7-2, the J gene TRBJ2-2; 10 positions agree with TRBD1. From germline, CDR1 is SGHTA and CDR2 FQGNSA. The CDR3 is made up of 16 amino acids. Trimming took 6 bases from V and 7 from J; bases not matched to a gene: 11. The CDR3 sequence: CASRAGTGVTGGELFF. In nucleotides, the CDR3 is TGTGCCAGCAGGGCCGGGACAGGGGTGACGGGCGGGGAGCTGTTTTTT.

The chain employs TRBV5-8 and TRBJ1-2; 8 positions agree with TRBD1. Germline CDR1 is SGHTS and CDR2 is YDEGEE. V trimming: 4 bases; J trimming: 5 bases; junction bases outside the gene matches: 4. The CDR3 spans 13 residues. The CDR3 spells CASSPDRAYGYTF. The CDR3 region has the DNA TGTGCCAGCAGCCCGGACAGGGCGTATGGCTACACCTTC.

This chain joins TRBV28 and TRBJ1-1; D call uncertain. The CDR3 extends over 13 amino acids. V dropped 3 bases and J dropped 4 bases, with 9 bases sitting between them. In germline, CDR1 is MDHEN, CDR2 SYDVKM. CDR3 residues: CASSLRVLTEAFF. The CDR3 DNA sequence: TGTGCCAGCAGTTTGAGAGTTCTCACTGAAGCTTTCTTT. Full variable domain (remainder filled in from reference TRBV28 and TRBJ1-1): DVKVTQSSRYLVKRTGEKVFLECVQDMDHENMFWYRQDPGLGLRLIYFSYDVKMKEKGDIPEGYSVSREKKERFSLILESASTNQTSMYLCASSLRVLTEAFFGQGTRLTVV.

The chain employs TRBV18 and TRBJ1-5, with D unresolved. The V gene lost 2 bases and the J gene lost 4 bases, with 9 bases spanning the gap. The CDR3 spans 14 residues. The germline V gene encodes CDR1 KGHSH and CDR2 LQKENI. CDR3 in amino acids: CASSPSSGNQPQHF. The DNA for the CDR3 is TGTGCCAGCTCACCATCTTCGGGGAATCAGCCCCAGCATTTT.

The rearrangement uses TRBV19 and TRBJ1-6; 7 bases match TRBD1. V was pared by 6 bases and J by 5 bases, with 4 bases of the junction left unmatched. From germline, CDR1 is LNHDA and CDR2 SQIVND (reference sequence). CDR3 length: 14 residues. The CDR3 loop reads CASRTGTDNSPLHF. CDR3 bases: TGTGCCAGTAGGACCGGGACAGATAATTCACCCCTCCACTTT.

The chain has TRBV27 and TRBJ2-1, with TRBD1 matching over 8 bases. The CDR3 is 15 amino acids. The germline V gene encodes CDR1 MNHEY and CDR2 SMNVEV (reference sequence). J lost 6 bases, V lost 3 bases, and 7 bases had no gene match. CDR3: CASSFLDRERNEQFF. The CDR3, as DNA: TGTGCCAGCAGTTTCTTGGACAGGGAACGCAATGAGCAGTTCTTC.

This chain connects TRBV7-9 to TRBJ2-7; 8 nucleotides agree with TRBD2. This CDR3 is built from 15 residues. Germline values: CDR1 SEHNR, CDR2 FQNEAQ (reference sequence). V trimming: 5 bases; J trimming: 2 bases; junction bases outside the gene matches: 8. The CDR3 DNA sequence: TGTGCCAGCAGCCCCCCGGGGGGGCGGCCCTACGAGCAGTACTTC. The encoded protein is CASSPPGGRPYEQYF.

This clone was picked up one time. J is TRBJ1-2 and V is TRBV28; tentatively, D is TRBD1 (6 bases). The CDR3 has 14 amino acids. Germline loops: CDR1 MDHEN, CDR2 SYDVKM. The ends were cut back, 6 bases at V and 3 bases at J, with 14 bases in the middle. CDR3 DNA sequence: TGTGCCAGCAGCTATCAGGACAGATACTATGGCTACACCTTC. The encoded protein is CASSYQDRYYGYTF.

V gene TRBV5-4 combines with J gene TRBJ1-4; 10 nucleotides match TRBD1. With 4 bases clipped from V and 8 bases from J, the junction kept 5 bases outside the gene matches. Germline V gene sequence: CDR1 SGHNT, CDR2 YYREEE (reference sequence). The CDR3 runs 14 residues. The CDR3 coding sequence is TGTGCCAGCAGCCCGACAGGGGGCGAGGAAAAACTGTTTTTT. Its translation is CASSPTGGEEKLFF.

J is TRBJ1-2 and V is TRBV10-3; D might be TRBD1 (5 bases). The CDR3 loop spans 13 amino acids. V gave up 8 bases and J gave up 3 bases, with 13 bases separating them. The germline V gene has CDR1 ENHRY and CDR2 SYGVKD. The CDR3 sequence is CAISGGDDYGYTF. The DNA for the CDR3 is TGTGCCATCTCTGGGGGGGATGACTATGGCTACACCTTC.

V usage is TRBV9 and J usage is TRBJ2-2; 10 bases align to TRBD2. This CDR3 has 16 amino acids. Trimming removed 2 bases from V and 2 bases from J; junction bases left unmatched: 3. CDR1 is SGDLS and CDR2 is YYNGEE in the germline V gene. The chain's CDR3 is CASSVTSGVNTGELFF. CDR3 sequence (DNA): TGTGCCAGCAGCGTTACTAGCGGGGTCAACACCGGGGAGCTGTTTTTT.

The V call is TRBV6-4, the J call TRBJ2-3; TRBD2 might be the D (7 bases). The V gene's germline CDR1 is MRHNA and CDR2 SNTAGT. Trimming removed 3 bases at V and 2 bases at J, with 15 bases between. CDR3 size: 16 residues. CDR3 coding DNA: TGTGCCAGCAGTGATTCGGCGGGGGCACACACAGATACGCAGTATTTT. Translation: CASSDSAGAHTDTQYF.